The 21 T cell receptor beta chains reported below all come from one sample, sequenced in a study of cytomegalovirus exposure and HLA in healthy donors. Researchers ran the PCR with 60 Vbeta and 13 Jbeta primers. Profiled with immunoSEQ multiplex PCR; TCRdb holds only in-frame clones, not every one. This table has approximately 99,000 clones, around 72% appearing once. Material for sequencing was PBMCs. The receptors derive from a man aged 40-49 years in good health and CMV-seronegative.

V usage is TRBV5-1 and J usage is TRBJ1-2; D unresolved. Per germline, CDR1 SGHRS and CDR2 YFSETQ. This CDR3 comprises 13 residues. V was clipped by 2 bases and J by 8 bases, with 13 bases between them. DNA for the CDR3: TGCGCCAGCAGCTTCGAATTGGGCTTCGGCTACACCTTC. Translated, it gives CASSFELGFGYTF.

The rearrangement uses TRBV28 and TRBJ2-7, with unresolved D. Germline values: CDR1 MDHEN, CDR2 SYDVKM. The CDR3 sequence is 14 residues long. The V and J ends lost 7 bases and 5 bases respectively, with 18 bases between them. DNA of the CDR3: TGTGCCAGCAAGAAGAGGCGTGCGATCCACGAGCAGTACTTC. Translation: CASKKRRAIHEQYF.

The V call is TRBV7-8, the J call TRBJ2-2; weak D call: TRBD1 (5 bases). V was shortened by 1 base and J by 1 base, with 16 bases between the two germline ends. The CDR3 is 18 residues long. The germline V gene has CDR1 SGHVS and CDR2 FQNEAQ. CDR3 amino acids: CASSLVISWQGNTGELFF. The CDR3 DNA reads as TGTGCCAGCAGCTTAGTAATTTCGTGGCAGGGGAACACCGGGGAGCTGTTTTTT.

Written as DNA, the CDR3 is TGTGCCAGCAGCTTAGGACTAGCGGGGGGAACAGATACGCAGTATTTT. This codes for CASSLGLAGGTDTQYF. The V gene is TRBV7-3, the J gene TRBJ2-3; 14 nucleotides line up with TRBD2. Germline values: CDR1 SGHTA, CDR2 FQGTGA. This CDR3 has 16 residues. The V gene end was trimmed by 2 bases and the J gene end by 3 bases; junction bases not matched to a gene: 1.

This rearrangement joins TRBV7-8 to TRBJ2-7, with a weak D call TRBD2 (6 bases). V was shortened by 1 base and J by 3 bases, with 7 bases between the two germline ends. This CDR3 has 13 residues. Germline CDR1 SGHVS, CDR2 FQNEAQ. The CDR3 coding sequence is TGTGCCAGCAGCTTAGGACTAGGCTACGAGCAGTACTTC. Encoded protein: CASSLGLGYEQYF.

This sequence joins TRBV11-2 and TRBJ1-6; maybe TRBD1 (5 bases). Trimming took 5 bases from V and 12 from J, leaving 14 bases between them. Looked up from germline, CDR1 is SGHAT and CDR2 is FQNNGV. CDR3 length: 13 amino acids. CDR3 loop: CASSIDSVQPLHF. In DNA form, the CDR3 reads TGTGCCAGCAGCATCGACAGCGTACAACCCCTCCACTTT.

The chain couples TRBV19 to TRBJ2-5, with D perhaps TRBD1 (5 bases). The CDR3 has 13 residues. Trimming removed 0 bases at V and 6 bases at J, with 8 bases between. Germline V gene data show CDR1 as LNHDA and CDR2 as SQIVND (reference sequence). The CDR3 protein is CASSIDREKTQYF. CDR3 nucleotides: TGTGCCAGTAGTATAGACAGGGAAAAGACCCAGTACTTC.

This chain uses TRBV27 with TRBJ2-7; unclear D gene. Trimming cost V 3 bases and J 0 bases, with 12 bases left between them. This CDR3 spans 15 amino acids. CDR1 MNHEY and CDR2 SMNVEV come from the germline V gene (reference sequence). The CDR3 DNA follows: TGTGCCAGCAGTTTCAGACTGTCGAGCTCCTACGAGCAGTACTTC. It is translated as CASSFRLSSSYEQYF.

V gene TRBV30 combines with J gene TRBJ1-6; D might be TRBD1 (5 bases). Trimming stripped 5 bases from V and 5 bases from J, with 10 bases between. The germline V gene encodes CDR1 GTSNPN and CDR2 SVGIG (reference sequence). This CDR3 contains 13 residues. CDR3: CAWARTNNSPLHF. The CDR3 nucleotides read TGTGCCTGGGCCAGGACAAATAATTCACCCCTCCACTTT.

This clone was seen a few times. CDR3 loop: CATSPGGAYGYTF. As DNA, the CDR3 is TGTGCCACCAGCCCCGGGGGGGCCTATGGCTACACCTTC. The V gene is TRBV15, the J gene TRBJ1-2; TRBD1 is a possible D gene (6 bases). The CDR3 consists of 13 residues. The germline gives CDR1 LNHNV, CDR2 YYDKDF (reference sequence). Between the trimmed V and J ends, which lost 5 bases and 4 bases, there was a span of 11 bases.

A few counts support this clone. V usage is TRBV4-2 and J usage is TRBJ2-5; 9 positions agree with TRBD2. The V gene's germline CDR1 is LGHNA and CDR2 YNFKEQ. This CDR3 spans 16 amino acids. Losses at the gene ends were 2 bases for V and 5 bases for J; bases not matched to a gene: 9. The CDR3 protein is CASSQTSGSGWETQYF. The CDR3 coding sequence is TGTGCCAGCAGCCAAACTAGCGGGTCCGGCTGGGAGACCCAGTACTTC.

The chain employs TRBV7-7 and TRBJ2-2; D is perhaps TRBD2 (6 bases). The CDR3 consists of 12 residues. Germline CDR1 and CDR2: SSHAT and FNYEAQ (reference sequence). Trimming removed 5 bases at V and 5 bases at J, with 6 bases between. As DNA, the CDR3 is TGTGCCAGCAGCCGGGGGACCGGGGAGCTGTTTTTT. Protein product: CASSRGTGELFF.

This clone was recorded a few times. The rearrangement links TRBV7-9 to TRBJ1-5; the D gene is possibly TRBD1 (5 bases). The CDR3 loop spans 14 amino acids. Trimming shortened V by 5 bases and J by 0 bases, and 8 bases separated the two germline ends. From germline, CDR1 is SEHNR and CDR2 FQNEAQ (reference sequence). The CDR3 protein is CASSHDSSNQPQHF. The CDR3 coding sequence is TGTGCCAGCAGCCATGACAGTAGCAATCAGCCCCAGCATTTT.

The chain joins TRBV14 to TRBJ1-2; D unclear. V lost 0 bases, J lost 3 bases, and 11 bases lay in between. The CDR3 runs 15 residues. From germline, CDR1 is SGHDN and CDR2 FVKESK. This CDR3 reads CASSQEGREHYGYTF. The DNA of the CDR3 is TGTGCCAGCAGCCAAGAAGGAAGGGAGCACTATGGCTACACCTTC.

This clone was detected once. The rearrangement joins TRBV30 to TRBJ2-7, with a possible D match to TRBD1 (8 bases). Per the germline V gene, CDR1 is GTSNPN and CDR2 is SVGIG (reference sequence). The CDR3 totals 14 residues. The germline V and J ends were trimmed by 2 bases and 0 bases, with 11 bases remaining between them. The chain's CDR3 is CAWSTGGDSYEQYF. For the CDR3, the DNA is TGTGCCTGGAGTACAGGGGGGGACTCCTACGAGCAGTACTTC.

CDR3 sequence: CASSPRPPSDTSTDTQYF. The CDR3 bases are TGTGCCAGCAGCCCCCGCCCCCCTAGCGATACTAGCACAGATACGCAGTATTTT. V and J are TRBV11-2 and TRBJ2-3; D is possibly TRBD2 (6 bases). This CDR3 is 18 amino acids long. Trimming took off 5 bases at V and 0 bases at J, with 21 bases between the two ends. CDR1 SGHAT and CDR2 FQNNGV come from the germline V gene.

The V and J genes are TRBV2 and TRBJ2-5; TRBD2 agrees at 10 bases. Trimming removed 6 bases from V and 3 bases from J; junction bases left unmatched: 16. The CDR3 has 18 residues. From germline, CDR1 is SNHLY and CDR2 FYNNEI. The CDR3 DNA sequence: TGTGCCAGCAGCGGGGACCTAATCGGCCTAGCGGGGGAAGAGACCCAGTACTTC. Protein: CASSGDLIGLAGEETQYF.

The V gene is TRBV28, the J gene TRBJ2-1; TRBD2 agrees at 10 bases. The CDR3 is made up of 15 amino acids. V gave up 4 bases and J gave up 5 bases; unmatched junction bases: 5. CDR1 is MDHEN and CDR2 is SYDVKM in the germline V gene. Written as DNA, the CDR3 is TGTGCCAGCAGTTCGTCACTAGCGGGGAACAATGAGCAGTTCTTC. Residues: CASSSSLAGNNEQFF.

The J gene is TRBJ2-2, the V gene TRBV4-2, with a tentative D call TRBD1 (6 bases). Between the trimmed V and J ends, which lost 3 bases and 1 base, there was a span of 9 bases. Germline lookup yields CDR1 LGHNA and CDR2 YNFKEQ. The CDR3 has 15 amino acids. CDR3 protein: CASSQVGQNTGELFF. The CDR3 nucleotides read TGTGCCAGCAGCCAGGTGGGACAGAACACCGGGGAGCTGTTTTTT.

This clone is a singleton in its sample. CDR3 sequence: CASSEYTLGGAHGYTF. As DNA, the CDR3 is TGTGCCAGCAGTGAATACACCCTCGGGGGGGCCCATGGCTACACCTTC. The gene calls are TRBV25-1 and TRBJ1-2; D may be TRBD1 (6 bases). Trimming took off 0 bases at V and 6 bases at J, with 17 bases between the two ends. In germline, CDR1 is MGHDK, CDR2 SYGVNS. This CDR3 spans 16 amino acids.

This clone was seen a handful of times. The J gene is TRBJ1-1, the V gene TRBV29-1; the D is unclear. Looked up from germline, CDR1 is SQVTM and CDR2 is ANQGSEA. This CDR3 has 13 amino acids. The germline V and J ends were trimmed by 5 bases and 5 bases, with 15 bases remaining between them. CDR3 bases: TGCAGCGTTCTTTGGGTGGCTAGTACTGAAGCTTTCTTT. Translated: CSVLWVASTEAFF.